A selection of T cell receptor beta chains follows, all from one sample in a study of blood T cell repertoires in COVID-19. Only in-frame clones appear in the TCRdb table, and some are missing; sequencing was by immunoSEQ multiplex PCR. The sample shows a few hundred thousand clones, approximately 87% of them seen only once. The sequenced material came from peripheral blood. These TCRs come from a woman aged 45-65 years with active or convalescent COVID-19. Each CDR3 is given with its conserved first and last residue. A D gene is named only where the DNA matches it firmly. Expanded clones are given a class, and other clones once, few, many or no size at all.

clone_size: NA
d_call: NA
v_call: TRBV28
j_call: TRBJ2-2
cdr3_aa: CASTSTSAGELFF
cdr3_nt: TGTGCCAGCACTTCCACGTCGGCCGGGGAGCTGTTTTTT

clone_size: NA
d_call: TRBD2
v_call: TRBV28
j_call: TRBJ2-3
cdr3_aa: CASSLNVLAGVPDTQYF
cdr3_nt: TGTGCCAGCAGTTTAAACGTGCTAGCGGGAGTCCCAGATACGCAGTATTTT

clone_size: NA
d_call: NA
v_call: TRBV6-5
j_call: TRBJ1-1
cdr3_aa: CASSYSGGGTEAFF
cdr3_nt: TGTGCCAGCAGTTACTCTGGGGGGGGAACTGAAGCTTTCTTT

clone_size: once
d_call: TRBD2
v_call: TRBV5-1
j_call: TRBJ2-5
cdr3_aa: CASSPGLVGVLQETQYF
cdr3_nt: TGCGCCAGCAGCCCGGGACTAGTGGGTGTCTTACAAGAGACCCAGTACTTC

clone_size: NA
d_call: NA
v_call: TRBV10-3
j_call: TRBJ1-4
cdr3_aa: CAISESGASNEKLFF
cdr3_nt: TGTGCCATCAGTGAGTCTGGGGCATCTAATGAAAAACTGTTTTTT

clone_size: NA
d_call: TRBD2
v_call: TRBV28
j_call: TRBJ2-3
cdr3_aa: CASIRAGDLDTQYF
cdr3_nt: TGTGCCAGCATTCGAGCGGGAGATCTAGATACGCAGTATTTT

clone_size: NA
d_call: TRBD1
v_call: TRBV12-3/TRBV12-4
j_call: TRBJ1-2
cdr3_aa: CASTAGGAYGYTF
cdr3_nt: TGTGCCAGCACAGCAGGGGGCGCCTATGGCTACACCTTC

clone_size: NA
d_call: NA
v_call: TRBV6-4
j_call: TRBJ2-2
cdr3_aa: CASSSGQRRTGELFF
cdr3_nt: TGTGCCAGCAGTTCCGGACAAAGGCGGACCGGGGAGCTGTTTTTT

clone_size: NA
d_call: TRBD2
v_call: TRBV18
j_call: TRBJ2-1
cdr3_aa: CASSGLAGRYNEQFF
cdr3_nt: TGTGCCAGCTCAGGACTAGCGGGACGCTATAATGAGCAGTTCTTC

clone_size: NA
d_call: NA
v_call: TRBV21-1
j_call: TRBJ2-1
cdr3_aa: CASSKGPCGRADGNEQFF
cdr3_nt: TGTGCCAGCAGCAAAGGACCCTGCGGGAGGGCCGATGGCAATGAGCAGTTCTTC